One and the same sample provided the 20 T cell receptor beta chains below, sequenced in a study of T cell responses to AZD1222 COVID-19 vaccine. Data came from immunoSEQ multiplex PCR; TCRdb stores just in-frame clones and leaves some out. The data contain around 110,000 clones, approximately 90% of them singletons. Here the sequenced sample was peripheral blood, taken on day 0 of AZD1222 vaccination. These receptors came from an adult in good health.

The rearrangement joins TRBV10-3 to TRBJ1-3; 8 nucleotides agree with TRBD1. J was trimmed by 4 bases and V by 10 bases; bases with no gene match: 12. The CDR3 loop spans 15 amino acids. Germline V gene lookup returns CDR1 ENHRY and CDR2 SYGVKD. As DNA, the CDR3 is TGTGCCACCGCAACCCACCAGGGGGCGGGAAACACCATATATTTT. Translated: CATATHQGAGNTIYF.

The J gene is TRBJ1-6, the V gene TRBV5-4, with TRBD1 as a possible D gene (6 bases). Trimming took off 4 bases at V and 7 bases at J, with 18 bases between the two ends. Germline V gene sequence: CDR1 SGHNT, CDR2 YYREEE (reference sequence). The CDR3 loop spans 16 amino acids. The CDR3, as DNA: TGTGCCAGCAGCAGGGGCCCCAGGGGTGGGAATTCACCCCTCCACTTT. Its translation is CASSRGPRGGNSPLHF.

The chain joins TRBV6-5 to TRBJ1-4; D call uncertain. CDR1 MNHEY and CDR2 SVGAGI come from the germline V gene. This CDR3 is 14 amino acids long. Trimming pared 5 bases from V and 8 bases from J, leaving 15 bases between. The chain's CDR3 is CASSPLATGEKLFF. CDR3 DNA: TGTGCCAGCAGTCCACTGGCGACGGGAGAAAAACTGTTTTTT.

The sample holds one count of this clone. This chain uses TRBV7-3 with TRBJ2-3; TRBD1 agrees at 9 bases. Losses at the gene ends were 2 bases for V and 3 bases for J; bases not matched to a gene: 6. Germline V gives CDR1 SGHTA, CDR2 FQGTGA. There are 16 residues in the CDR3. Here the CDR3 reads CASSLGPGQGTDTQYF. In DNA, the CDR3 is TGTGCCAGCAGCTTAGGACCGGGACAGGGTACAGATACGCAGTATTTT.

This chain uses TRBV30 with TRBJ2-7; D is unresolved. The V end lost 2 bases, the J end lost 3 bases, and 11 bases lay between the germline ends. This CDR3 is 13 amino acids long. Germline V CDR1 and CDR2: GTSNPN, SVGIG (reference sequence). The DNA for the CDR3 is TGTGCCTGGAGTCCCGGACGGATCTACGAGCAGTACTTC. Translating gives CAWSPGRIYEQYF.

This sequence joins TRBV27 and TRBJ1-2; TRBD1 agrees at 10 bases. V lost 1 base and J lost 8; bases outside the gene matches: 7. The CDR3 sequence is 15 residues long. Germline CDR1 and CDR2: MNHEY and SMNVEV (reference sequence). The CDR3 is CASSLWPGQGGGYTF. Written as DNA, the CDR3 is TGTGCCAGCAGTTTATGGCCCGGACAGGGGGGGGGCTACACCTTC.

This rearrangement joins TRBV3-1 (or the pseudogene TRBV3-2) to TRBJ2-7; D possibly corresponds to TRBD2 (5 bases). Germline V gene sequence: CDR1 LGHDT, CDR2 YNNKEL (reference sequence). V lost 10 bases, J lost 3 bases, and 10 bases lay in between. The CDR3 runs to 11 residues. CDR3 nucleotides: TGTGCCACCAGGACTCGCTACGAGCAGTACGTC. This codes for CATRTRYEQYV.

V gene TRBV5-1 combines with J gene TRBJ1-2; possible D gene TRBD1, 5 bases. Germline-derived CDR1 and CDR2 are SGHRS and YFSETQ. V was pared by 1 base and J by 4 bases, with 11 bases between. CDR3 length equals 14 residues. CDR3 DNA: TGCGCCAGCAGCTTGTCGCGGGGACCCTATGGCTACACCTTC. Protein product: CASSLSRGPYGYTF. Supplemented by reference TRBV5-1 and TRBJ1-2, the full variable domain reads KAGVTQTPRYLIKTRGQQVTLSCSPISGHRSVSWYQQTPGQGLQFLFEYFSETQRNKGNFPGRFSGRQFSNSRSEMNVSTLELGDSALYLCASSLSRGPYGYTFGSGTRLTVV.

The chain carries TRBV7-2 and TRBJ2-2; D perhaps matches TRBD2 (6 bases). The CDR3 covers 14 residues. Per the germline V gene, CDR1 is SGHTA and CDR2 is FQGNSA. With 6 bases removed from V and 2 bases from J, the gap between germline ends came to 10 bases. As DNA, the CDR3 is TGTGCCAGCAGGGCGGGACCTAACACCGGGGAGCTGTTTTTT. Its protein product is CASRAGPNTGELFF.

The gene calls are TRBV19 and TRBJ2-5; 10 nucleotides line up with TRBD1. The germline V gene has CDR1 LNHDA and CDR2 SQIVND (reference sequence). V shed 7 bases, J shed 2 bases, and the junction held 10 bases outside the gene matches. This CDR3 is built from 16 residues. The chain's CDR3 is CASNRGDRGPQETQYF. The CDR3 region has the DNA TGTGCCAGTAATAGGGGAGACAGGGGGCCTCAAGAGACCCAGTACTTC.

The genes are TRBV7-6 and TRBJ2-2, with D unresolved. Germline V gene data show CDR1 as SGHVS and CDR2 as FNYEAQ. CDR3 length: 15 amino acids. Trimming took off 2 bases at V and 2 bases at J, with 9 bases between the two ends. This chain's CDR3 is CASSLLGSNTGELFF. CDR3 bases: TGTGCCAGCAGCTTATTGGGAAGTAACACCGGGGAGCTGTTTTTT.

V gene TRBV7-9 combines with J gene TRBJ1-6; D not resolved. The CDR3 consists of 15 residues. V gave up 6 bases and J gave up 8 bases, with 17 bases separating them. Germline-derived CDR1 and CDR2 are SEHNR and FQNEAQ (reference sequence). CDR3 region: CASSHGDSWHSPLHF. Here the CDR3 DNA reads TGTGCCAGCAGTCACGGGGATAGTTGGCATTCACCCCTCCACTTT. Variable domain in full (rest from reference TRBV7-9 and TRBJ1-6): DTGVSQNPRHKITKRGQNVTFRCDPISEHNRLYWYRQTLGQGPEFLTYFQNEAQLEKSRLLSDRFSAERPKGSFSTLEIQRTEQGDSAMYLCASSHGDSWHSPLHFGNGTRLTVT.

V is TRBV9 and J is TRBJ2-2, with 8 positions matching TRBD2. The length of the CDR3 is 15 residues. Germline V CDR1 and CDR2: SGDLS, YYNGEE. After removal of 4 bases from V and 8 bases from J, the junction contained 10 bases not matched to a gene. The DNA for the CDR3 is TGTGCCAGCAGCAGACCGGGTAGCGGGATGGGGGAGCTGTTTTTT. This codes for CASSRPGSGMGELFF.

This rearrangement joins TRBV27 to TRBJ2-7; 8 bases map to TRBD2. The length of the CDR3 is 16 residues. The V and J ends lost 5 bases and 1 base, in that order; junction bases with no gene match: 10. Germline V gene data show CDR1 as MNHEY and CDR2 as SMNVEV (reference sequence). The CDR3 nucleotides are TGTGCCAGCAGTCCCCGGGGGGGGCTTAGGTCCTACGAGCAGTACGTC. Amino acids: CASSPRGGLRSYEQYV.

The rearrangement uses TRBV18 and TRBJ2-1; 14 positions agree with TRBD2. The CDR3 is 16 residues long. After removal of 3 bases from V and 6 bases from J, the junction contained 4 bases not matched to a gene. CDR1 and CDR2 from the germline V gene are KGHSH and LQKENI. The CDR3 is CASSPGLAGEANEQFF. CDR3 DNA: TGTGCCAGCTCACCGGGACTAGCGGGGGAGGCCAATGAGCAGTTCTTC.

The CDR3 DNA follows: TGTGCCAGCAGGGAGGACAGGGACACTGAAGCTTTCTTT. Its translation: CASREDRDTEAFF. The chain is built from TRBV2 and TRBJ1-1, with 8 bases lining up with TRBD1. V lost 6 bases and J lost 3; bases outside the gene matches: 3. CDR1 and CDR2 (germline): SNHLY, FYNNEI. This CDR3 contains 13 residues.

V is TRBV7-3 and J is TRBJ1-5, with D uncertain. CDR1 is SGHTA and CDR2 is FQGTGA in the germline V gene. The CDR3 is 13 residues long. V was pared by 5 bases and J by 5 bases, with 10 bases between. The CDR3 DNA reads TGTGCCAGCAGCGCTCAGCAGGATCAGCCCCAGCATTTT. This codes for CASSAQQDQPQHF.

V is TRBV2 and J is TRBJ1-1, with D possibly matching TRBD1 (5 bases). The CDR3 has 15 residues. Per germline, CDR1 SNHLY and CDR2 FYNNEI. The V end lost 8 bases, the J end lost 4 bases, and 20 bases lay between the germline ends. The CDR3 loop is CASRGPGPRGTEAFF. CDR3 DNA sequence: TGTGCCAGCCGGGGCCCCGGGCCCCGAGGCACTGAAGCTTTCTTT.

The rearrangement joins TRBV4-1 to TRBJ1-6, with unresolved D. There are 15 residues in the CDR3. Trimming removed 0 bases from V and 10 bases from J, with 13 bases in between. The V gene's germline CDR1 is MGHRA and CDR2 YSYEKL. For the CDR3, the DNA is TGCGCCAGCAGCCAAGATTCCGGGGTGTACTCACCCCTCCACTTT. This sequence encodes CASSQDSGVYSPLHF.

V and J are TRBV4-1 and TRBJ2-7, with a tentative D call TRBD2 (7 bases). V dropped 3 bases and J dropped 0 bases, with 15 bases sitting between them. This CDR3 spans 16 amino acids. Germline CDR1 reads MGHRA; CDR2 reads YSYEKL. CDR3: CASSHTGRESSYEQYF. The CDR3 DNA is TGCGCCAGCAGCCATACAGGGAGGGAGAGCTCCTACGAGCAGTACTTC.